The clone carrying this T cell receptor (beta chain) was counted a single time. This specimen belongs to a study of blood T cell repertoires in COVID-19. Study summary: Sample material is recorded as cDNA or gDNA derived from T cells, B-cell-depleted T cells, or PBMCs.

Per the original data handling: Quantification of nucleated cells was approximated via reference gene primer amplification. TCRdb's table, derived via immunoSEQ multiplex PCR, lists solely in-frame clones and lacks some. V, J and clone size are those of that table, while D and trimming were read from the DNA. There are approximately 140,000 clones in the sample; about four fifths occur only once, and 13% to 15% lies in the top ten. The V gene lost 1 base and the J gene lost 6 bases, with 20 bases spanning the gap. The CDR3 is made up of 16 amino acids. Germline CDR1 and CDR2: SGHRS and YFSETQ. The rearrangement links TRBV5-1 to TRBJ2-7; D uncertain. The sample was peripheral blood. The source is a human donor with acute or convalescent COVID-19. The donor label of this sample is uncertain. DNA of the CDR3: TGCGCCAGCAGCTTGAAGATTGGCGAGGCCGACCCCGAGCAGTACTTC. Amino acid sequence: CASSLKIGEADPEQYF.